This TCR beta chain derives from a study of shared clonotypes between healthy human individuals. Turning to the study itself: Each donor's CD4 naive and CD4 memory cells filled three plates apiece, CD8 naive two, and CD8 memory one.

Germline CDR1 is MNHEY and CDR2 is SVGAGI. J lost 7 bases, V lost 5 bases, and 4 bases had no gene match. CDR3 length: 12 amino acids. This clone was seen only once. Its antigen is currently unknown. Other nucleotide sequences from this sample produce the same CDR3. In the study's own analysis: Owing to the provision of junction-only sequences devoid of quality scores by immunoSEQ, filtering differed. Measured with immunoSEQ multiplex PCR; TCRdb has only the in-frame clones, and not every one. That table furnishes V, J and clone size, whereas the DNA furnished D and trimming. The data contain millions of clones, just over 90% of them seen just once; the ten biggest clones take up 0.11% to 0.15%. Findings and limits, study-wide: Generation probabilities were higher for clonotypes shared across all four sorted-subset donors than for unshared ones. Blood alone was sampled, and tissue repertoires likely differ.

This chain connects TRBV6-5 to TRBJ2-7; 8 bases are a match to TRBD2. This TCR was sampled from a man between 18 and 29 years old in good health. Sequenced sample: naive CD4+ T cells sorted from blood. Stated subset: CD45RA+ positively selected. The chain's CDR3 is CASSRRGGEQYF. The CDR3 region has the DNA TGTGCCAGCAGTAGACGGGGGGGGGAGCAGTACTTC.